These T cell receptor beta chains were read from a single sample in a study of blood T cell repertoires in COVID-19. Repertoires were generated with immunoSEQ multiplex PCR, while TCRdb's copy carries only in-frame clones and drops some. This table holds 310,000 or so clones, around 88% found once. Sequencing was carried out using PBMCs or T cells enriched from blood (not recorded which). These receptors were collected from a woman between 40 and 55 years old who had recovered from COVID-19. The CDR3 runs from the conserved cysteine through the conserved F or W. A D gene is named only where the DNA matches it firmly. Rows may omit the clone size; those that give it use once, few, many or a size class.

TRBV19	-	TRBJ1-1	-	TGTGCCAGCTCCACCCTCGGACGGGGCACTGAAGCTTTCTTT	CASSTLGRGTEAFF
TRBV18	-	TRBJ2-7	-	TGTGCCAGCTCACCACTTTACCAGGGGAGCGACGAGCAGTACTTC	CASSPLYQGSDEQYF
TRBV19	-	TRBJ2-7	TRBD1	TGTGCCAGTAGTCCACCGACAGGGGGCGAGCAGTACTTC	CASSPPTGGEQYF
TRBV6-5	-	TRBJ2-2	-	TGTGCCAGTAACAGGGAGCCTACGAACACCGGGGAGCTGTTTTTT	CASNREPTNTGELFF
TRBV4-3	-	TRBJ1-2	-	TGCGCCAGCAGCCAACTCGCGCGAGCTTACCATGGCTACACCTTC	CASSQLARAYHGYTF
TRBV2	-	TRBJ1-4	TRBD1	TGTGCCAGCAGTGAACGGGGGACAGCAGGAGGGGAAAAACTGTTTTTT	CASSERGTAGGEKLFF
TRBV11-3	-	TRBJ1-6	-	TGTGCCAGCAGCTCCGACTCGTTCACGCCCCTCCACTTT	CASSSDSFTPLHF
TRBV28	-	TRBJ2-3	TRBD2	TGTGCCAGCCGACCTCTAGCGGGAGAGGGCACAGATACGCAGTATTTT	CASRPLAGEGTDTQYF
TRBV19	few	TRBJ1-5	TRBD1	TGTGCCAGTAGTGCGCCAGGGGGAAGTCAGCCCCAGCATTTT	CASSAPGGSQPQHF
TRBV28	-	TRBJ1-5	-	TGTGCCAGCAGTTGGCCGGGGTCGTTAAATCAGCCCCAGCATTTT	CASSWPGSLNQPQHF
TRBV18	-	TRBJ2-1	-	TGTGCCAGCTCACCACAGGGGCGGAGGGAGAATGAGCAGTTCTTC	CASSPQGRRENEQFF
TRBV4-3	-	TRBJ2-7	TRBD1	TGCGCCAGCAGCCAATTTGACCAGGGGGATGAGGCCTACGAGCAGTACTTC	CASSQFDQGDEAYEQYF
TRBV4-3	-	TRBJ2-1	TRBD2	TGCGCCAGCAGCCAAGCGGGGCGACTAGCGGGAGCTTACAATGAGCAGTTCTTC	CASSQAGRLAGAYNEQFF
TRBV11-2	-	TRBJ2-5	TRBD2	TGTGCCAGCACCCCGACTAGCGGAGCCTTGGGAGAGACCCAGTACTTC	CASTPTSGALGETQYF
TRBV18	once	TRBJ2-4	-	TGTGCCAGCTCACCCCGAGAAGCCAAAAACATTCAGTACTTC	CASSPREAKNIQYF
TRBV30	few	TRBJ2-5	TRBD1	TGTGCCTGGAGTCTAAGGACAGGTAGAGAGACCCAGTACTTC	CAWSLRTGRETQYF
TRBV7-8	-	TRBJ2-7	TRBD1	TGTGCCAGCAGCTTAATCGGACAGGGGACCTACGAGCAGTACTTC	CASSLIGQGTYEQYF
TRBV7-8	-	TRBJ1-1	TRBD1	TGTGCCAGCAGCATGGACAGGGGTAGGACTGAAGCTTTCTTT	CASSMDRGRTEAFF
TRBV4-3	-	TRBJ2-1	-	TGCGCCAGCAGCCCCGGGTACGCTCTCGGAAAGTTCTTC	CASSPGYALGKFF
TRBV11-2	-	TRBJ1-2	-	TGTGCCAGCAGCCCCCCTAACGATTATGGCTACACCTTC	CASSPPNDYGYTF
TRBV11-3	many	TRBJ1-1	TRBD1	TGTGCCAGCAGCTTGACAGGGATGAACACTGAAGCTTTCTTT	CASSLTGMNTEAFF
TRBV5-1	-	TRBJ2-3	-	TGCGCCAGCAGCTTTATGACGGGGTTCCTTAGCACAGATACGCAGTATTTT	CASSFMTGFLSTDTQYF
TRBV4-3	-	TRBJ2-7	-	TGCGCCAGCAGCCAAGATATTTACTACGAGCAGTACTTC	CASSQDIYYEQYF
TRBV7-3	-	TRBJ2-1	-	TGTGCCAGCAGCTTAGCCCCGGGCAGGGGCACCCGGTTCTTC	CASSLAPGRGTRFF
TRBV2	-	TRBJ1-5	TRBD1	TGTGCCAGCCGACAGGGGTATCAGCCCCAGCATTTT	CASRQGYQPQHF
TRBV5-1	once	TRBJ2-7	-	TGCGCCAGCAGCCGAGAGGCCCCTGGATCCTACGAGCAGTACTTC	CASSREAPGSYEQYF
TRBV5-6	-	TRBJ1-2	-	TGTGCCAGCAGCTTTCAGGGCGACTATGGCTACACCTTC	CASSFQGDYGYTF
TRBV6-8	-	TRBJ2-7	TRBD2	TGTGCCAGCAGTTACCCCCCAACTAGCGGGAGTCAGAGCTCCTACGAGCAGTACTTC	CASSYPPTSGSQSSYEQYF
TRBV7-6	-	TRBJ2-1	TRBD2	TGTGCCAGCAGCCCGATCCCCCGGACTAGCGGGACAAGTGAGCAGTTCTTC	CASSPIPRTSGTSEQFF
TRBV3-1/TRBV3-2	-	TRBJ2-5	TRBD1	TGTGCCAGCAGCCCGGGACAGCGGGAGACCCAGTACTTC	CASSPGQRETQYF
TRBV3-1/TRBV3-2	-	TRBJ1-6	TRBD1	TGTGCCAGCAGCCACGGACCGGGACAGCGAAAGAATTCACCCCTCCACTTT	CASSHGPGQRKNSPLHF
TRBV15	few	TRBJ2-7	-	TGTGCCACCAGCAGAGAGAGTAACTACGAGCAGTACTTC	CATSRESNYEQYF
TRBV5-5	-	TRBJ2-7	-	TGTGCCAGCAGCCTATTGTCCTACGAGCAGTACTTC	CASSLLSYEQYF
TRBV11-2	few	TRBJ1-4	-	TGTGCCAGCAGCTTAGTGGGCGGGACCGATGAAAAACTGTTTTTT	CASSLVGGTDEKLFF
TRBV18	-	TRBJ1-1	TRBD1	TGTGCCAGCCAAAATACAGGGGCGAACACTGAAGCTTTCTTT	CASQNTGANTEAFF
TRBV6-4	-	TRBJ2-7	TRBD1	TGTGCCAGCAGTGGCCCAGGACAGGGGGCGGGTGGGCAGTACTTC	CASSGPGQGAGGQYF
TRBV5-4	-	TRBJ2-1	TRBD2	TGTGCCAGCAGGTCAATTAAGCGGGAGAGTGAGCAGTTCTTC	CASRSIKRESEQFF
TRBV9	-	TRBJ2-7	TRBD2	TGTGCCAGCAGCCCAGGACTAGATGTTAACTACGAGCAGTACTTC	CASSPGLDVNYEQYF
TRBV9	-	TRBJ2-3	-	TGTGCCAGCAGCGTAGAAACAGGGTGGGATGCTCGGCAGTATTTT	CASSVETGWDARQYF
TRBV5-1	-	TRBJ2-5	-	TGCGCCAGCAGCTTGGTCCCTAGGGGTGGGGAGACCCAGTACTTC	CASSLVPRGGETQYF
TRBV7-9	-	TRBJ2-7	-	TGTGCCAGCAGCTTATATGGTAGTTCCTACGAGCAGTACTTC	CASSLYGSSYEQYF
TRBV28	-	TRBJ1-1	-	TGTGCCAGCAGTTCCCCAGGGATTATGAACACTGAAGCTTTCTTT	CASSSPGIMNTEAFF